A selection of T cell receptor beta chains follows, all from one sample in a study of regulatory T cells in long-lasting Graves disease. TCRdb called the multiplex PCR reads again in MiXCR, with one record for every CDR3 protein. The data show around 460,000 distinct CDR3 sequences, 20% to 25% seen once. Sequencing was performed on peripheral blood mononuclear cells (PBMCs), taken when the disease was refractory, from a patient treated with antithyroid drugs. These receptors came from a female donor with Graves disease. The CDR3 runs from the conserved cysteine through the conserved F or W. Fields, in order: clone size, J gene, V gene, D gene, CDR3 DNA, CDR3 protein. The D gene is left open where the match is weak. Size tells how often a clone was seen (once, few, many) or the class of an expanded clone, and some rows leave it out.

many,TRBJ2-7,TRBV29-1,.,TGCAGCGTCTCGCGGCCGAGCGGGAGCGACAGGGTCTACGAGCAGTACTTC,CSVSRPSGSDRVYEQYF
many,TRBJ1-1,TRBV28,.,TGTGCCAGCAGTTTATGGGCAGCTAACACTGAAGCTTTCTTT,CASSLWAANTEAFF
many,TRBJ2-5,TRBV15,.,TGTGCCACCAGCAGAGAAAGGAGGACGGAGACCCAGTACTTC,CATSRERRTETQYF
.,TRBJ1-1,TRBV10-3,.,TGTGCCATCAGTGTACAGGGCCCGGAGACTGAAGCTTTCTTT,CAISVQGPETEAFF
.,TRBJ2-5,TRBV7-3,.,TGTGCCAGCAGCTTACAGGGGTTCCAAGAGACCCAGTACTTC,CASSLQGFQETQYF
many,TRBJ1-5,TRBV6-1,.,TGTGCCAGCCTGGTGGGCCCCGGGGGACCCCAGCATTTT,CASLVGPGGPQHF
.,TRBJ2-5,TRBV5-8,.,TGTGCCAGCAGTTCGGATAGGGCCCTCCTCCAAGAGACCCAGTACTTC,CASSSDRALLQETQYF
many,TRBJ1-1,TRBV28,.,TGTGCCAGCAGTTTGGCAGGGACTAAGAGGACTGAAGCTTTCTTT,CASSLAGTKRTEAFF
few,TRBJ2-2,TRBV30,.,TGTGCCTGGAGTGTAGCGTTCGGGGGGGAGCTGTTTTTT,CAWSVAFGGELFF
many,TRBJ1-1,TRBV7-2,TRBD1,TGTGCCAGCAGCTCACCGACAGGGGGCTCGACGGTGAACACTGAAGCTTTCTTT,CASSSPTGGSTVNTEAFF
once,TRBJ2-7,TRBV20-1,TRBD1,TGCAGTGCTTGGACAGGGGGGAGCTCCTACGAGCAGTACTTC,CSAWTGGSSYEQYF
.,TRBJ1-1,TRBV30,TRBD1,TGTGCCTGGAGAGAGACAGGGGCGGGTACTGAAGCTTTCTTT,CAWRETGAGTEAFF
many,TRBJ1-5,TRBV7-2,.,TGTGCCAGCAGCTTAACGGAAAATCAGCCCCAGCATTTT,CASSLTENQPQHF
many,TRBJ2-2,TRBV20-1,TRBD2,TGCGGAGCGAGCGGGGGAAGGGGGACCGGGGAGCTGTTTTTT,CGASGGRGTGELFF
many,TRBJ1-5,TRBV12-3/TRBV12-4,.,TGTGCCAGCAGTTTAGGGCGACAGGCGTCGAATCAGCCCCAGCATTTT,CASSLGRQASNQPQHF
many,TRBJ1-5,TRBV6-1,.,TGTGCCGCCCGGGACAGCAATCAGCCCCAGCATTTT,CAARDSNQPQHF
many,TRBJ2-6,TRBV28,.,TGTGCCAGCAGCAACCCCAGACAGGTCTGGTTAACTGGGGCCAACGTCCTGACTTTC,CASSNPRQVWLTGANVLTF
few,TRBJ2-2,TRBV30,TRBD1,TGTGCCTCCCTTGACAGGGATGGCGGGGAGCTGTTTTTT,CASLDRDGGELFF
.,TRBJ1-5,TRBV4-1,.,TGCGCCAGCAGCCCACAACAGAGGAATCAGCCCCAGCATTTT,CASSPQQRNQPQHF
few,TRBJ2-5,TRBV10-3,TRBD2,TGTGCCATCAGCGACTCAGGACTAGCGGGGGGCCAAGAGACCCAGTACTTC,CAISDSGLAGGQETQYF
.,TRBJ1-5,TRBV10-2,.,TGCGCCAGCAGTTTTAACAGGGATCAGCCCCAGCATTTT,CASSFNRDQPQHF
.,TRBJ2-7,TRBV27,TRBD2,TGTGCCAGCAGTTTACAGAAGCCGGGACTAGCGGGATTCCAATCCTACGAGCAGTACTTC,CASSLQKPGLAGFQSYEQYF
.,TRBJ1-5,TRBV7-2,.,TGTGCCAGCAGCTTAGTAGGACAGAATAATCAGCCCCAGCATTTT,CASSLVGQNNQPQHF
many,TRBJ2-5,TRBV12-3/TRBV12-4,TRBD2,TGTGCCAGCACCCGTAGCGGGGGATGGGAGACCCAGTACTTC,CASTRSGGWETQYF
.,TRBJ1-3,TRBV6-5,.,TGTGCCAGCAGTTATGGGCGCGGAACCGGAGCTGGAAACACCATATATTTT,CASSYGRGTGAGNTIYF
few,TRBJ1-1,TRBV20-1,.,TGCAGTGCTAGAGACGCAATCCCGGGCTCTGGGAACACTGAAGCTTTCTTT,CSARDAIPGSGNTEAFF
few,TRBJ2-2,TRBV20-1,TRBD2,TGCAGTGCCCAGGGACTAGCGGACCGGCCAGGGAACACCGGGGAGCTGTTTTTT,CSAQGLADRPGNTGELFF
many,TRBJ2-7,TRBV2,.,TGTGCCAGCAGTGAAGACAGTGACGAGCAGTACTTC,CASSEDSDEQYF
few,TRBJ2-7,TRBV6-1,.,TGTGCCAGCAGCCAACACCTAGGAGTTCACACCTACGAGCAGTACTTC,CASSQHLGVHTYEQYF
.,TRBJ1-3,TRBV12-3/TRBV12-4,.,TGTGCCAGCAGTCGGGACACCTCTGGAAACACCATATATTTT,CASSRDTSGNTIYF